Reported below is one T cell receptor (beta chain). What this receptor recognizes is not known. No base quality values were provided; no much bigger clone lies one nucleotide off. Whole blood was collected in K2EDTA tubes by collaborating institutions according to the institutions' own protocols. For TCRbeta analysis, collaborator samples were shipped as frozen whole blood, as isolated PBMCs, or as DNA extracted from either sample type. The source of the sample is a study of blood T cell repertoires in COVID-19 (dated by TCRdb to 2018 to 2020). About the investigation overall: Samples from collaborators originated in the United States, Italy and Spain and spanned both the acute and convalescent phases of COVID-19. The prospective study material was composed of cDNA or gDNA derived from T cells, B-cell-depleted T cells, or PBMCs. The dataset comprised deeply sampled blood TCRbeta repertoires from subjects exposed to, actively infected with, or recovered from COVID-19. The repertoires were released in a freely available public database intended as a resource for research on the immune response to SARS-CoV-2. The samples were drawn from two sources: the first 160 participants of the ongoing ImmuneRACE study, and 1,000 to 1,500 subjects contributed by 6 global collaborators. The sample metadata nearly always contained a de-identified subject ID, COVID-19 status, age in years and sex. Where available, HLA class I and class II types were taken from metadata supplied by the sample provider and were not determined by assay-based typing. Findings and caveats that apply to the study as a whole: The amount of clinical and demographic metadata varied by source and participant and was provided uncurated.

The immunoSEQ Assay, a bias-controlled multiplex PCR, was used to amplify TCRbeta CDR3 regions from genomic DNA. In the authors' own workflow: Within the assay, amplification of reference gene primers was used to estimate how many nucleated cells each sample contained. To quantify the absolute abundance of each unique TCRbeta CDR3 rearrangement, sequence reads were collapsed and filtered. Productive Simpson clonality was computed per sample as the square root of Simpson's diversity index over productive rearrangements. TCRdb's version of the immuneACCESS table is confined to in-frame rearrangements and falls short of the full clone set. An unresolved V gene accounts for under half of the shortfall where checked; the remainder is of unknown origin. The DNA was the basis for D and trimming; V, J and clone size are from that table. The sample table records 130,000 to 150,000 clones; roughly 86% of these occur just once. The ten most abundant clones make up 2% to 2.5% of the sample.

The germline V gene (reference sequence) provides CDR1 MNHEY and CDR2 SMNVEV. The CDR3 measures 15 amino acids from cysteine to phenylalanine. The DNA shown is the 45-base CDR3, in frame from base 1. Unmatched junction bases come to 1, with V trimmed by 0 bases and J by 0 bases. Sequenced material: peripheral blood. This receptor was identified in a human donor in a cohort sampled during active COVID-19. The rearrangement combines TRBV27 with TRBJ2-7, with 8 bases in between that match TRBD2. In nucleotides, the sequence is TGTGCCAGCAGTTTATCCGCGGGGGGCTCCTACGAGCAGTACTTC. Protein translation: CASSLSAGGSYEQYF.